The T cell receptor (beta chain) described here comes from a study of T cells in Graves' hyperthyroidism and ophthalmopathy. TCR beta CDR3 regions were amplified from RNA. The HTBI set primed first-round TCR CDR3 RT-PCR. TCRdb re-called the multiplex PCR reads with MiXCR, one entry per CDR3 protein. The data contain around 600,000 distinct CDR3 sequences, roughly 15% of them seen just once; the ten biggest clones take up roughly an eighth. This clonotype was recorded at least ten times. The CDR3 is made up of 13 amino acids. In germline, CDR1 is SGHRS, CDR2 YFSETQ. V shed 2 bases and J 7 bases; nucleotides not matched to a gene: 5.

The sample consisted of blood. The TCR was taken from a woman in her forties or fifties with Graves' ophthalmopathy. The gene calls are TRBV5-1 and TRBJ1-1, with TRBD1 identical over 7 bases. CDR3 coding DNA: TGCGCCAGCAGCTTAAAAAGGACAGGTGAAGCTTTCTTT. This codes for CASSLKRTGEAFF.